The rows below give T cell receptor beta chains drawn from one sample of a study of cytomegalovirus exposure and HLA in healthy donors. Here immunoSEQ multiplex PCR was the method, and the copy in TCRdb shows in-frame clones only, minus some. The sample includes about 150,000 clones, 75% to 80% of them seen just once. Sequencing was done on a sample of PBMCs. The receptors were gathered from a woman between 40 and 55 years old in good health and CMV-seronegative. CDR3s include the opening cysteine and the closing phenylalanine or tryptophan. D genes are given only for firm matches. Expanded clones are given a class, and other clones once, few, many or no size at all.

>TRBV7-6|.|TRBJ2-1|.
CASSAGRGARDEQFF
TGTGCCAGCAGCGCAGGGAGGGGGGCTCGTGATGAGCAGTTCTTC
>TRBV25-1|.|TRBJ1-1|TRBD1
CASSELNRGEAFF
TGTGCCAGCAGTGAATTGAACAGGGGTGAAGCTTTCTTT
>TRBV9|.|TRBJ2-7|TRBD2
CASSSRGLASSYEQYF
TGTGCCAGCAGCTCGCGGGGACTAGCGAGCTCCTACGAGCAGTACTTC
>TRBV13|.|TRBJ2-4|.
CASSLAGLDIQYF
TGTGCCAGCAGCTTAGCAGGGTTGGACATTCAGTACTTC
>TRBV28|.|TRBJ1-1|.
CASSDPPLGTEAFF
TGTGCCAGCAGTGACCCGCCCCTCGGGACTGAAGCTTTCTTT
>TRBV14|.|TRBJ2-2|.
CASSQEWARTGELFF
TGTGCCAGCAGCCAGGAATGGGCCCGGACCGGGGAGCTGTTTTTT
>TRBV6-4|.|TRBJ2-1|.
CASSTLASYNEQFF
TGTGCCAGCAGCACGCTAGCGTCCTACAATGAGCAGTTCTTC
>TRBV5-1|.|TRBJ1-2|TRBD1
CASSLYTPGGNYGYTF
TGCGCCAGCAGCTTGTATACTCCAGGGGGAAACTATGGCTACACCTTC
>TRBV5-1|.|TRBJ2-3|.
CASSLANRPDTQYF
TGCGCCAGCAGCTTGGCCAACAGGCCAGATACGCAGTATTTT
>TRBV25-1|.|TRBJ1-1|.
CASPEKGGGDTEAFF
TGCGCCAGCCCCGAAAAGGGAGGTGGGGACACTGAAGCTTTCTTT
>TRBV10-2|.|TRBJ1-5|.
CASSESRGEGSHQPQHF
TGCGCCAGCAGTGAGTCTAGGGGTGAAGGATCTCATCAGCCCCAGCATTTT
>TRBV5-4|.|TRBJ2-2|TRBD2
CASTAELAGGQYTGELFF
TGTGCCAGCACCGCCGAACTAGCGGGGGGGCAATACACCGGGGAGCTGTTTTTT
>TRBV28|.|TRBJ2-1|.
CASSPPAWNEQFF
TGTGCCAGCAGCCCCCCAGCGTGGAATGAGCAGTTCTTC
>TRBV19|.|TRBJ1-5|.
CASSPTFSLLLQPQHF
TGTGCCAGTAGCCCCACCTTCAGTCTTCTTTTGCAGCCCCAGCATTTT
>TRBV2|.|TRBJ1-5|TRBD1
CASSEGPGGNQPQHF
TGTGCCAGCAGTGAAGGGCCAGGGGGTAATCAGCCCCAGCATTTT
>TRBV4-2|few|TRBJ2-2|.
CASSQGLYSTGELFF
TGTGCCAGCAGCCAAGGGCTTTATTCCACCGGGGAGCTGTTTTTT
>TRBV19|.|TRBJ1-3|.
CASSPYEGRQFSGNTIYF
TGTGCCAGTAGCCCGTACGAGGGAAGGCAGTTCTCTGGAAACACCATATATTTT
>TRBV7-9|once|TRBJ1-3|.
CASSFSGRELGNTIYF
TGTGCCAGCAGCTTTAGCGGGAGGGAGCTCGGAAACACCATATATTTT
>TRBV7-9|.|TRBJ2-3|TRBD1
CASSLAIRGQSADTQYF
TGTGCCAGCAGCTTAGCGATCAGGGGGCAGAGCGCAGATACGCAGTATTTT
>TRBV4-2|.|TRBJ2-1|TRBD1
CASSRDPGQGWNEQFF
TGTGCCAGCAGCCGAGACCCGGGACAGGGGTGGAATGAGCAGTTCTTC
>TRBV27|.|TRBJ1-2|TRBD1
CASSFRDSRWGYTF
TGTGCCAGCAGTTTCAGGGACAGCCGGTGGGGCTACACCTTC
>TRBV20-1|.|TRBJ1-2|.
CSISLDYGYTF
TGCAGTATTTCCTTAGACTATGGCTACACCTTC